This TCR beta chain came from a study of blood T cell repertoires in COVID-19. The wider study: Collection of acute and convalescent COVID-19 samples took place in the United States, Italy and Spain. PBMCs, B-cell-depleted T cells, or T cells were the source of the cDNA or gDNA that made up the material.

There are 15 residues in the CDR3. Germline loops: CDR1 SNHLY, CDR2 FYNNEI. The V gene lost 2 bases and the J gene lost 4 bases, with 9 bases spanning the gap. Authors' methods: From reference gene primer amplification, estimates of nucleated cell counts were derived. TCRdb keeps only in-frame clones here, not all; method: immunoSEQ multiplex PCR. The D gene and trimming were derived from the DNA, and the V and J assignments and clone size from that table. The sample carries fewer than 450,000 clones, roughly 91% recorded once. Cohorts were based on clinical histories the participants reported. The rearrangement uses TRBV2 and TRBJ2-6, with D perhaps TRBD1 (6 bases). The sample was PBMCs or T cells enriched from blood (not recorded which). This receptor was taken from a woman aged 18-29 years who had recovered from COVID-19. This CDR3 reads CASSEQGYGANVLTF. CDR3 bases: TGTGCCAGCAGTGAACAGGGGTACGGGGCCAACGTCCTGACTTTC.